Listed below are T cell receptor beta chains from one sample, sequenced in a study of post-analysis software for immune sequencing data. TCRdb reprocessed the PCR reads via MiXCR and lists one record per CDR3 protein. The sample shows some 370,000 distinct CDR3 sequences, less than 40% of them seen only once. What was sequenced was blood. The source is a girl aged 10 to 17 with multiple sclerosis. The conserved cysteine and the conserved F or W are not part of the CDR3 here.

11	TRBV2	TRBJ1-5	ASIRAENQPQH
14	TRBV9	TRBJ1-2	ASSVTRSAGSGGYT
16	TRBV7-2	TRBJ2-5	ASSLVLAGGPGRETQY
13	TRBV9	TRBJ2-1	ASSVGGGIYNEQF
13	TRBV7-2	TRBJ2-3	ASSLGGRGTDTQY
11	TRBV20-1	TRBJ2-7	SAKTGGPHEQY
14	TRBV6-6	TRBJ2-5	ASSRSGQGPQETQY
10	TRBV28	TRBJ1-2	ASSSSPYGYT
12	TRBV28	TRBJ2-1	ASSLGAGFNEQF
12	TRBV7-6	TRBJ2-3	ASRQLGNTDTQY
13	TRBV7-2	TRBJ2-3	ASSFGGGDGDTQY
14	TRBV5-1	TRBJ2-7	ASSFTGQGAGGEQY
13	TRBV5-1	TRBJ1-5	ASSLAGEKYQPQH
13	TRBV9	TRBJ2-3	ASSALAGSTDTQY
12	TRBV7-8	TRBJ1-5	ASSRPQANQPQH
12	TRBV11-2	TRBJ2-7	ASSLDTGSYEQY
13	TRBV7-3	TRBJ1-6	ASSFNQGGNSPLH
14	TRBV4-1	TRBJ2-7	ASSQGLTVSSYEQY
16	TRBV7-3	TRBJ2-1	ASSLTPPQRGGEYEQF
10	TRBV9	TRBJ2-7	ASSDGVYEQY
17	TRBV4-3	TRBJ2-1	ASSQDLTSGGPSYNEQF
9	TRBV10-2	TRBJ2-7	ATGQIYEQY
10	TRBV29-1	TRBJ1-4	SVGQGNEKLF
12	TRBV10-3	TRBJ1-2	AINAQGWAYGYT
15	TRBV5-1	TRBJ2-5	ASSLAGVSGQQETQY
11	TRBV7-3	.	ASSLRRGGEQY
9	TRBV27	TRBJ2-5	ASSPNSKEY
13	TRBV4-1	TRBJ1-4	ASSQDGQGGEKLF